This T cell receptor beta chain was observed in a study of T cell responses to AZD1222 COVID-19 vaccine. With respect to this clone: Antigen: not known.

Second-dose groups at about 4 or about 12 weeks were pooled. Profiling relied on immunoSEQ multiplex PCR, and the TCRdb table lists in-frame clones only, not all of them. Found here are approximately 100,000 clones, approximately 87% of them singletons; the top ten hold about 4.6%. Study results and caveats: Close to half of all spike-specific TCRs reportedly target regions of the variants that are unmutated. Donor demographics were predominantly white British with a female majority; clonal diversity may be underestimated. Among AZD1222 vaccinees, only 6 or 7 were seropositive at baseline.

The CDR3 extends over 16 amino acids. Trimming at V came to 0 bases and at J to 0 bases, leaving 2 bases not matched to a gene. Germline V gene lookup returns CDR1 SGHTA and CDR2 FQGNSA. The TCR was taken from an adult who received the AZD1222 COVID-19 vaccine. The rearrangement joins TRBV7-2 to TRBJ2-1, with 7 bases identical to TRBD1. The material sequenced was peripheral blood, taken 28 days after the second AZD1222 dose. CDR3 amino acids: CASSLAGQSSYNEQFF. CDR3 bases: TGTGCCAGCAGCTTAGCGGGACAGAGCTCCTACAATGAGCAGTTCTTC.